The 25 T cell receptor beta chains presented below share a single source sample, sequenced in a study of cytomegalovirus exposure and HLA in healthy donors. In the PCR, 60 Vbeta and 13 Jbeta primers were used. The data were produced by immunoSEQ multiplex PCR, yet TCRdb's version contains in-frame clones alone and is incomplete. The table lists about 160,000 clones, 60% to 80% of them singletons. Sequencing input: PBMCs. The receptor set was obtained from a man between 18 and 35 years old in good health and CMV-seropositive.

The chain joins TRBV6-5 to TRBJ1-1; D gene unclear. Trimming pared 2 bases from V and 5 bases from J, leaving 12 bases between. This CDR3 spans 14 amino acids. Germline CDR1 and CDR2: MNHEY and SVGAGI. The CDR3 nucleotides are TGTGCCAGCAGTTACGCGGATGGAAGGACTGAAGCTTTCTTT. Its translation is CASSYADGRTEAFF.

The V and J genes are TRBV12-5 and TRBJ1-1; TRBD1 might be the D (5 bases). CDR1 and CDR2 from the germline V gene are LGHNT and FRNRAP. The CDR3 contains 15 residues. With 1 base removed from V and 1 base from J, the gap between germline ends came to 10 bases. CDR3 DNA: TGTGCTAGTGGTTTGGGTCTCACAGGGAACACTGAAGCTTTCTTT. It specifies CASGLGLTGNTEAFF.

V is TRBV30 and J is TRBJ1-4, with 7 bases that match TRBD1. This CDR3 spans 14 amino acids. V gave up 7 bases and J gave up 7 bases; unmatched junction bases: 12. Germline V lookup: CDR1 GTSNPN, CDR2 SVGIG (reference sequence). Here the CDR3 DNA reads TGTGCCTCCTCTACCGACAGGGTTGGTGAAAAACTGTTTTTT. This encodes CASSTDRVGEKLFF. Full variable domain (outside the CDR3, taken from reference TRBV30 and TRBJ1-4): SQTIHQWPATLVQPVGSPLSLECTVEGTSNPNLYWYRQAAGRGLQLLFYSVGIGQISSEVPQNLSASRPQDRQFILSSKKLLLSDSGFYLCASSTDRVGEKLFFGSGTQLSVL.

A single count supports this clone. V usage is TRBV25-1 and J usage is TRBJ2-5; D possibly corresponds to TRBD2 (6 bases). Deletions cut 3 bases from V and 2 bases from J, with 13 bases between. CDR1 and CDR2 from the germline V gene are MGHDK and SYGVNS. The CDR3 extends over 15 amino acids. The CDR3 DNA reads TGTGCCAGCAGTGAGATACGAGGACTACAAGAGACCCAGTACTTC. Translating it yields CASSEIRGLQETQYF.

CDR3 region: CASHFAGRAFGYTF. The CDR3 bases are TGTGCCAGCCATTTCGCGGGCCGAGCGTTCGGCTACACCTTC. The J gene is TRBJ1-2, the V gene TRBV7-2; unclear D gene. V lost 8 bases to trimming and J lost 8 bases, with 21 bases between them. In germline, CDR1 is SGHTA, CDR2 FQGNSA. The CDR3 covers 14 residues.

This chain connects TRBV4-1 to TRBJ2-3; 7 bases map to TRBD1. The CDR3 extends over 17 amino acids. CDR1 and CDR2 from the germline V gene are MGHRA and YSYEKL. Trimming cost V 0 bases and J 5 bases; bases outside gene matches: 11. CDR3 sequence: CASSQDPGGDFGDTQYF. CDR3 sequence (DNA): TGCGCCAGCAGCCAAGATCCAGGGGGTGACTTCGGAGATACGCAGTATTTT.

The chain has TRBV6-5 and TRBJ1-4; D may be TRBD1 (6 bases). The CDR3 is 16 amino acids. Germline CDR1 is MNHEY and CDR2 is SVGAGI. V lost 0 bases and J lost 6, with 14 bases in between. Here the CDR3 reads CASSYSPRGRDEKLFF. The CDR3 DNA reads TGTGCCAGCAGTTACTCCCCGCGGGGGCGCGATGAAAAACTGTTTTTT.

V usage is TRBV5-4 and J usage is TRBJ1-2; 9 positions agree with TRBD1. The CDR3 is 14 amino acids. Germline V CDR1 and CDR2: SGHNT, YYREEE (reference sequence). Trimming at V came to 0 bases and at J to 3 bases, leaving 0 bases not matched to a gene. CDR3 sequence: CASSLGQGDYGYTF. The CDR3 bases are TGTGCCAGCAGCTTGGGACAGGGGGACTATGGCTACACCTTC.

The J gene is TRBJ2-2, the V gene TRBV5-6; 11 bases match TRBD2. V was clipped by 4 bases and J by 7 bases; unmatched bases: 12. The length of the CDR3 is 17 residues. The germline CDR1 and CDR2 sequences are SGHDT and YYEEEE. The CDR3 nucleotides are TGTGCCAGCAGCCCTGAAACTAGCGGGAGATTTAACGGGGAGCTGTTTTTT. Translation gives CASSPETSGRFNGELFF.

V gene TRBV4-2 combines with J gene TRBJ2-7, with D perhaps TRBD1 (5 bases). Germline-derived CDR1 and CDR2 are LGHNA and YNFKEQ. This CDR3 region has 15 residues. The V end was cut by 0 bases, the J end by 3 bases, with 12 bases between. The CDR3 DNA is TGTGCCAGCAGCCAAGAATTCCAGGGCCGCTACGAGCAGTACTTC. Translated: CASSQEFQGRYEQYF.

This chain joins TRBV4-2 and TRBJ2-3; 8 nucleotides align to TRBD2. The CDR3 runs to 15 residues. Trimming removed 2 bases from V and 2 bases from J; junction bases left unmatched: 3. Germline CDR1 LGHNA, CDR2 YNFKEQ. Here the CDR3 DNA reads TGTGCCAGCAGCCAATATAGCGGGGACACAGATACGCAGTATTTT. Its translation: CASSQYSGDTDTQYF.

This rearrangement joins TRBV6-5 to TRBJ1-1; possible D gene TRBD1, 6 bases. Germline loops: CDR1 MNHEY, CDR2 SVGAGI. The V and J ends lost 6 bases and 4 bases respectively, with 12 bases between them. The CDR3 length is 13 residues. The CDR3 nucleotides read TGTGCCAGCAGAAGGTGGGGGCCCACTGAAGCTTTCTTT. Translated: CASRRWGPTEAFF.

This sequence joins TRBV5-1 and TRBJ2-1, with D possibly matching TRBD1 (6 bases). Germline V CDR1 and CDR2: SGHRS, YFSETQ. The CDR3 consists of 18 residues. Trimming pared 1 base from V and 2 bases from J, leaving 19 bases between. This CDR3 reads CASSLSIRGPITYNEQFF. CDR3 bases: TGCGCCAGCAGCTTGTCTATCAGGGGCCCTATTACCTACAATGAGCAGTTCTTC.

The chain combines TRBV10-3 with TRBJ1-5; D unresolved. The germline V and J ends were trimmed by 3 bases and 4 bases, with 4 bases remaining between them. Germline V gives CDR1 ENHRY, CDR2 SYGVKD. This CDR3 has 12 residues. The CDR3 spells CAISDLNQPQHF. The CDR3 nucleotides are TGTGCCATCAGTGACCTAAATCAGCCCCAGCATTTT.

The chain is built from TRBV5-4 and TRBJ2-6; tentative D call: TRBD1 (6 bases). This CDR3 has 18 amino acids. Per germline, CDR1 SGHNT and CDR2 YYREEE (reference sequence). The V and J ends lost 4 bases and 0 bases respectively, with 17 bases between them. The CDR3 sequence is CASSKRAGANSGANVLTF. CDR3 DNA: TGTGCCAGCAGCAAGCGTGCAGGGGCCAACTCTGGGGCCAACGTCCTGACTTTC.

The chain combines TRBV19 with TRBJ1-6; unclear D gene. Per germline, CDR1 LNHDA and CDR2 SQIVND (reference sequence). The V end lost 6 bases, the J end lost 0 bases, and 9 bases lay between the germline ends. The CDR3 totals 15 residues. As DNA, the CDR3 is TGTGCCAGTAGCCGACAAGGCTCCTATAATTCACCCCTCCACTTT. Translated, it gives CASSRQGSYNSPLHF. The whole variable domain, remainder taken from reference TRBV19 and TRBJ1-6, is DGGITQSPKYLFRKEGQNVTLSCEQNLNHDAMYWYRQDPGQGLRLIYYSQIVNDFQKGDIAEGYSVSREKKESFPLTVTSAQKNPTAFYLCASSRQGSYNSPLHFGNGTRLTVT.

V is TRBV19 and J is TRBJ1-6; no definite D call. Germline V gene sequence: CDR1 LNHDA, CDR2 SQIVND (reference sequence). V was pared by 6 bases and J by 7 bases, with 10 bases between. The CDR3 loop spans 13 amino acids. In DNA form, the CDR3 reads TGTGCCAGTAGGGATAGGGAGAATTCACCCCTCCACTTT. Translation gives CASRDRENSPLHF.

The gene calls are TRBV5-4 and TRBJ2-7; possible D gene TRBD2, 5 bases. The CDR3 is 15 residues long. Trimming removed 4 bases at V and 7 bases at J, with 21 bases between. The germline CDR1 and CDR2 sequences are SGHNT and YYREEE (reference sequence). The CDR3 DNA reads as TGTGCCAGCAGCCGCGTGTCTAGCTTCACGGGAGAGCAGTACTTC. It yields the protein CASSRVSSFTGEQYF.

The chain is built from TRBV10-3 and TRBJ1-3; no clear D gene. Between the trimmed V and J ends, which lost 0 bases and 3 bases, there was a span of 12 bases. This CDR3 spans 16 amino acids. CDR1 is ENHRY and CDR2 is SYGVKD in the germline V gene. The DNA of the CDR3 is TGTGCCATCAGTGAGTCGAAGGGAGGCCTTGGAAACACCATATATTTT. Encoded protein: CAISESKGGLGNTIYF.

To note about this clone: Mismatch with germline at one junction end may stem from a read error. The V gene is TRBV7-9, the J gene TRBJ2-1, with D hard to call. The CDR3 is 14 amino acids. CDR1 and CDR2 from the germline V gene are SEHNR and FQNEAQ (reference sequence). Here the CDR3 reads CVSSLVASYNEQFF. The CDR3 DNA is TGTGTCAGCAGCTTAGTAGCCAGCTACAATGAGCAGTTCTTC.

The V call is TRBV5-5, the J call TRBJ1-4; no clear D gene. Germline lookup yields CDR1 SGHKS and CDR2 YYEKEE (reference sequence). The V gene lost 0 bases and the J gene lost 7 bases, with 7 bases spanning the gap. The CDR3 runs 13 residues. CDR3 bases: TGTGCCAGCAGCTTGGCCATCGGTGAAAAACTGTTTTTT. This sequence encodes CASSLAIGEKLFF.

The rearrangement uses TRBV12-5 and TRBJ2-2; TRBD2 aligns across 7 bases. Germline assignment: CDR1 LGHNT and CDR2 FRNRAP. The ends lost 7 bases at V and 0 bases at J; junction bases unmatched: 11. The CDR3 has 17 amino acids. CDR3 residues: CASAGRGNLSNTGELFF. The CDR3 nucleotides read TGTGCTAGTGCAGGGAGGGGAAATTTATCGAACACCGGGGAGCTGTTTTTT.

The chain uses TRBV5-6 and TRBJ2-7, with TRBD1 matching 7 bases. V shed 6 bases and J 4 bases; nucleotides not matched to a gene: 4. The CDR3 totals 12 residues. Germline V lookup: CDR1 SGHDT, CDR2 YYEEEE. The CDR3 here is CASKTGPYEQYF. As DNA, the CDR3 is TGTGCCAGCAAGACAGGGCCTTACGAGCAGTACTTC.

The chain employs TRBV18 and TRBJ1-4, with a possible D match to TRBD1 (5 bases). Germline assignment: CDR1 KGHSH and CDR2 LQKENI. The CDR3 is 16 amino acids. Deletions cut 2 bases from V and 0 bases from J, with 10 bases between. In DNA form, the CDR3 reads TGTGCCAGCTCACCAGGACACCCCGCAACTAATGAAAAACTGTTTTTT. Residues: CASSPGHPATNEKLFF. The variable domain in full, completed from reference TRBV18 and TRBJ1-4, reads NAGVMQNPRHLVRRRGQEARLRCSPMKGHSHVYWYRQLPEEGLKFMVYLQKENIIDESGMPKERFSAEFPKEGPSILRIQQVVRGDSAAYFCASSPGHPATNEKLFFGSGTQLSVL.

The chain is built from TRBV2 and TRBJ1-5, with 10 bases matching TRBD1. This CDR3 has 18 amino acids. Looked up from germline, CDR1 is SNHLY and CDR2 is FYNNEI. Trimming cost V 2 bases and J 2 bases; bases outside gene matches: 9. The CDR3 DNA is TGTGCCAGCAGTGAATCCCGGAGGGGGACAGGGGGCAATCAGCCCCAGCATTTT. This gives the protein CASSESRRGTGGNQPQHF.